This record concerns one T cell receptor (beta chain) sequence. Its antigen target is currently unknown. The cohort comprised some 700 healthy bone marrow donors. All cohort members were sampled while nominally healthy, although unrecorded immune exposures were likely present. The donor was CMV seronegative and belonged to the group of more than 300 seronegative cohort members. Each donor provided a peripheral blood sample, and peripheral blood mononuclear cells were used for TCR beta sequencing. The Qiagen DNeasy Blood Extraction Kit was used to extract genomic DNA from the blood cell samples. The sample belongs to a study of cytomegalovirus exposure and HLA in healthy donors (dated by TCRdb to about 2017). For the study in its entirety: In an earlier analysis of fewer than 750 of the donors, 250 to 300 Gb of sequence data and 117 million unique TCR beta sequences from about 180 million T cells were reported. An early release that covered about 600 HLA-typed donors contained 250 to 350 gigabases of sequencing data and tens of millions of unique TCR sequences. Of the roughly 410 genotyped donors, 75% to 85% were placed in the genetic ancestry cluster associated with self-reported Caucasian donors. The aim of the study was to test whether cataloging public T cell receptors could identify signatures of past pathogen exposure. Using immunosequencing, the study profiled T cell repertoires from 500 to 800 subjects and related those repertoires to cytomegalovirus serostatus. In addition to the first cohort of 500 to 850 subjects, a separate validation cohort of approximately 130 different subjects was used. High-throughput TCR immunosequencing, statistical association of individual TCRs with disease status, and machine learning were combined to predict cytomegalovirus infection status. In a later analysis, previously published TCR beta repertoires from about 640 donors were re-analyzed and high-resolution HLA genotyping was added so that TCR occurrence patterns could be studied. In the later analysis, no new phenotypic data were used to find candidate immune exposures; instead, reliance was placed on TCR beta sequences and their occurrence across donors. In an earlier analysis of 500 to 650 of the donors, high-throughput TCR beta sequencing was used to judge whether each TCR beta V gene segment behaved as functional or pseudogenic. Donor age, sex, ethnicity and CMV serostatus were collected together with the repertoire data. Genome-wide SNP genotypes for about 60% of the roughly 670 donors were used in a later genetic analysis, which treated that subset as a discovery cohort. Every discovery cohort repertoire had been produced on one sequencing platform. Class I and class II HLA loci were covered by the typing at four-digit resolution. The number of donors typed differed by locus, with 629-630 for A, B, C, DRB1 and DQB1, 522 for DQA1, 600 to 610 for DPA1, and roughly 450 for DPB1. Four to six DR-DQ haplotypes were handled as single units for association and clustering because linkage in the cohort was strong. Across 398 genotyped donors of the cohort, an average of approximately 200,000 unique TCR beta nucleotide sequences per donor were sequenced, and 15% to 20% of those sequences were non-productive. What the study reported, not specific to this receptor: This cohort had only TCR beta chains sequenced, and the lack of alpha or paired-chain data limited which features could be detected. Specific HLA alleles were associated with 18,000 or so TCR beta sequences at a false discovery rate of 0.05 in a later analysis. The classifier was reported to diagnose cytomegalovirus status with high specificity and sensitivity in both the original and validation cohorts. Most TCR sequences were observed very rarely across donors, whereas some public TCRs were present in many individuals. The study listed 150 to 200 TCR beta chains as associated with cytomegalovirus. In a later genetic analysis, fewer N-insertions in productive TCRs were reported among donors in an Asian-associated ancestry cluster than the roughly 700-donor mean. A later genetic analysis associated a missense DCLRE1C variant with V-gene and J-gene trimming of TCR beta chains, and an independent cohort replicated the association. Linkage disequilibrium might explain the correlated functional status among segregating V segments, but an unknown experimental factor could not be excluded. Strong co-occurrence of HLA alleles, especially DR and DQ, made assigning TCR associations to individual alleles difficult. Immune exposure information for the cohort was limited to CMV serostatus. Several of the top co-occurrence clusters appeared to be linked to parvovirus B19, influenza, CMV and Epstein-Barr virus, according to a later analysis. In a later analysis, HLA-associated TCR beta chains were found to be more clonally expanded and to have lower generation probabilities than equally common non-associated chains. In a later analysis, the rate of TCR association differed among HLA loci, with DRB1 alleles having the most associated TCRs and HLA-C alleles having the fewest. A further reported finding was that TCR beta sequences accurately predicted the HLA-A and HLA-B alleles for most subjects in the first cohort. Three of the identified cytomegalovirus-associated TCR beta chains were confirmed in vitro to be specific for cytomegalovirus antigens. A cluster of highly shared sequence variants was judged likely to represent a technical artifact of the sequencing pipeline. According to a later analysis, most CMV-associated TCR beta chains appeared to be HLA-restricted, and the HLA associations seemed to be driven largely by CMV exposure. About 15 rarely observed V segments, including chromosome 9 orphons, were excluded from the earlier analysis of about 500 of the donors because counts were too low. Some IMGT-functional V segments, including TRBV6-2 and TRBV6-3, could not be told apart with the 87-base-pair reads, so those segments were excluded. It was suggested by the authors that the approach could potentially be generalized to other disease states and immunological phenotypes. Because HLA typing was missing for some donors at each locus, association tests included only the typed subset. Sequencing depth was assumed to be roughly uniform across donors in the presence/absence analyses, though that assumption may not hold. In an earlier analysis of around 600 of the donors, most TCR beta V segments were observed in productive rearrangements about 90% or about 30% of the time, broadly matching IMGT annotations.

Library construction relied on the immunoSEQ multiplex PCR assay. The multiplex PCR relied on a mix of 60 forward primers for TCR Vbeta segments and 13 reverse primers for TCR Jbeta segments. Amplification of the CDR3 region of rearranged TCR beta genes was performed with a multiplex PCR assay on genomic DNA. The Illumina HiSeq System was used to sequence the amplified TCR beta libraries as 87-base-pair reads. From the authors' description of their analysis: In a later analysis, roughly 80 million unique TCR beta chains were counted across the approximately 670 repertoires, and approximately 11 million of these chains were shared by at least two donors. To remove PCR and sequencing errors, raw reads were error-corrected and collapsed into unique sequences using a nearest-neighbor algorithm that merged closely related sequences. V, D and J gene segments were assigned by aligning CDR3 sequences to IMGT reference sequences. Each retained sequence needed at least a six-nucleotide match to both a V gene segment and a J gene segment. A rearrangement was called productive if the CDR3 had no stop codons and remained in frame with V and J, and every other rearrangement was called non-productive. Following IMGT convention, CDR3 was defined as the stretch from the second conserved V-encoded cysteine up to the conserved J-encoded phenylalanine. In an earlier analysis of roughly 580 of the donors, sequences lacking an unambiguous match to a single V gene segment were excluded. In an earlier analysis of some 590 of the donors, V segments were called functional above 56.7% productive rearrangements and were called segregating when the between-donor standard deviation exceeded 5%. A statistical classification framework was built to diagnose cytomegalovirus status from the catalog of TCR beta chain sequences. A later analysis assigned V and J genes by comparing TCR nucleotide sequences with IMGT/GENE-DB human TR gene sequences. In a later analysis, CDR3 sequences and most-parsimonious VDJ recombination scenarios were assigned using the TCRdist pipeline. In a later analysis, every TCR beta chain was defined by the combination of its CDR3 amino acid sequence and its V-gene family, and reads without a unique V-gene family were dropped. In a later analysis, approximately 640 highly shared, low-generation-probability nucleotide sequences were removed to address suspected cross-contamination and a sequencing artifact. For each public chain, a later analysis derived a clonal expansion index from normalized ranks of inferred template counts within each repertoire. Generation probabilities in a later analysis came from a VDJ recombination model fitted to out-of-frame rearrangements, and those results were checked against IGoR. A later analysis scored TCR-TCR, TCR-HLA and TCR-CMV co-occurrence with hypergeometric tests, applying a repertoire-size bias correction to TCR pairs. False discovery rates were estimated in a later analysis by permuting HLA or CMV assignments 20 times. In a later analysis, co-occurring TCRs were grouped using DBSCAN, and TCRdist sequence similarity was added for clustering within HLA-allele-positive subsets. For co-occurrence clustering, repertoires with fewer than 30,000 or more than 120,000 public chains were excluded, along with five repertoires with anomalous nucleotide sharing. TCRdb re-hosts the immuneACCESS table, in-frame sequences only. Its copies lack some clones; in the studies checked, an unresolved V gene accounts for under half of them, and the cause for the rest is not known. The V and J calls and clone size come from that table; D and trimming were worked out from the DNA. Per the sample table, the count is roughly 65,000 clones. The ten largest clones represent about 16% of the sample.

V trim: 6 bases; J trim: 6 bases; unmatched bases: 9. Counted from cysteine to phenylalanine, this CDR3 has 15 amino acids. The kept DNA is CDR3 alone, 45 bases in frame from the first base. The germline V gene (reference sequence) provides CDR1 LNHDA and CDR2 SQIVND. Input material: PBMCs. The rearranged chain carries TRBV19 and TRBJ1-1; 11 bases in between match TRBD1. The sequence came from a boy younger than 18 in good health and CMV-seronegative. The DNA sequence is TGTGCCAGTAGAATTTTGGGGACAGGGGGGTCTGAAGCTTTCTTT. It is translated as CASRILGTGGSEAFF.